Below are 18 T cell receptor beta chains sequenced from a single sample in a study of long-term antiretroviral therapy in people with HIV. They ran version v3.0 of the immunoSEQ assay at survey level. TCRdb's table, derived via immunoSEQ multiplex PCR, lists solely in-frame clones and lacks some. Of 13,000 to 15,000 clones in the sample, about 80% were seen once. The sequencing used unsorted PBMCs, collected 1.3 years before starting antiretroviral therapy. The source of these receptors is a man aged 35 to 55 with HIV.

This rearrangement joins TRBV19 to TRBJ1-3; possibly TRBD1 for D (6 bases). V dropped 7 bases and J dropped 0 bases, with 13 bases sitting between them. The CDR3 extends over 15 amino acids. Germline CDR1 LNHDA, CDR2 SQIVND (reference sequence). DNA of the CDR3: TGTGCCAGTATCATGACAGGTTCCTCTGGAAACACCATATATTTT. The encoded protein is CASIMTGSSGNTIYF.

The CDR3: CASSDYRGLGYGYTF. DNA for the CDR3: TGTGCCAGTAGTGACTACAGGGGTTTGGGCTATGGCTACACCTTC. The chain couples TRBV19 to TRBJ1-2; 7 nucleotides line up with TRBD1. The CDR3 has 15 residues. The V segment lost 5 bases and the J segment 4 bases; nucleotides outside the gene matches: 10. Germline V CDR1 and CDR2: LNHDA, SQIVND (reference sequence).

The rearrangement joins TRBV5-6 to TRBJ1-5; D possibly corresponds to TRBD1 (5 bases). V lost 1 base, J lost 4 bases, and 15 bases lay in between. This CDR3 contains 16 residues. Germline CDR1 is SGHDT and CDR2 is YYEEEE. CDR3 loop: CASSLMDTLKNQPQHF. Written as DNA, the CDR3 is TGTGCCAGCAGCTTGATGGACACCTTAAAGAATCAGCCCCAGCATTTT.

This clone showed up just once. This chain connects TRBV5-4 to TRBJ2-3; 8 bases fit TRBD1. Per germline, CDR1 SGHNT and CDR2 YYREEE (reference sequence). J was trimmed by 3 bases and V by 4 bases; bases with no gene match: 10. The CDR3 contains 16 residues. This CDR3 is CASSVDRATWTDTQYF. The CDR3 DNA reads TGTGCCAGCAGCGTGGACAGGGCAACATGGACAGATACGCAGTATTTT.

This clone was found once. The chain uses TRBV11-2 and TRBJ1-1; D gene ambiguous. CDR1 SGHAT and CDR2 FQNNGV come from the germline V gene. The CDR3 sequence is 13 residues long. V was pared by 4 bases and J by 3 bases, with 9 bases between. In DNA form, the CDR3 reads TGTGCCAGCAGCTCCACAGAGGACACTGAAGCTTTCTTT. It translates to CASSSTEDTEAFF. The full variable domain, in which reference TRBV11-2 and TRBJ1-1 provide the parts outside the CDR3, is EAGVAQSPRYKIIEKRQSVAFWCNPISGHATLYWYQQILGQGPKLLIQFQNNGVVDDSQLPKDRFSAERLKGVDSTLKIQPAKLEDSAVYLCASSSTEDTEAFFGQGTRLTVV.

This sequence joins TRBV11-2 and TRBJ2-5, with 9 bases fitting TRBD1. Germline V CDR1 and CDR2: SGHAT, FQNNGV. This CDR3 region has 14 residues. The trim removed 3 bases at V and 4 bases at J, leaving 3 bases unmatched. The DNA for the CDR3 is TGTGCCAGCAGCTTGGACAGGGGACGAGAGACCCAGTACTTC. This gives the protein CASSLDRGRETQYF.

This chain joins TRBV11-2 and TRBJ2-6; D unclear. Germline V gene lookup returns CDR1 SGHAT and CDR2 FQNNGV. The germline V and J ends were trimmed by 1 base and 3 bases, with 10 bases remaining between them. The CDR3 loop spans 16 amino acids. CDR3 sequence reads: CASSLVGFSGANVLTF. CDR3 coding DNA: TGTGCCAGCAGCTTAGTTGGGTTTAGTGGGGCCAACGTCCTGACTTTC.

This clone was recorded only once. CDR3 nucleotide sequence: TGTGCCAGCATTTTTAGCCCTTCCACAGCTGGGGCCAACGTCCTGACTTTC. Translating gives CASIFSPSTAGANVLTF. The chain has TRBV7-9 and TRBJ2-6; D call uncertain. Trimming left V 7 bases short and J 2 bases short, with 18 bases between. Germline values: CDR1 SEHNR, CDR2 FQNEAQ (reference sequence). This CDR3 has 17 amino acids.

The gene calls are TRBV9 and TRBJ2-6; D tentatively fits TRBD1 or TRBD2 (5 bases each). The CDR3 is 15 residues long. The ends were cut back, 2 bases at V and 1 base at J, with 7 bases in the middle. Germline loops: CDR1 SGDLS, CDR2 YYNGEE. CDR3 region: CASSVGPSGANVLTF. The DNA for the CDR3 is TGTGCCAGCAGCGTGGGACCATCTGGGGCCAACGTCCTGACTTTC.

The chain has TRBV15 and TRBJ2-1; possibly TRBD2 for D (6 bases). The CDR3 length is 13 residues. Deletions cut 5 bases from V and 5 bases from J, with 10 bases between. The germline gives CDR1 LNHNV, CDR2 YYDKDF (reference sequence). The DNA for the CDR3 is TGTGCCACCAGCCGGGACTTTGACAATGAGCAGTTCTTC. It specifies CATSRDFDNEQFF. The full variable domain, its missing parts supplied by reference TRBV15 and TRBJ2-1, is DAMVIQNPRYQVTQFGKPVTLSCSQTLNHNVMYWYQQKSSQAPKLLFHYYDKDFNNEADTPDNFQSRRPNTSFCFLDIRSPGLGDTAMYLCATSRDFDNEQFFGPGTRLTVL.

CDR3 in amino acids: CASSRTGGYGYTF. The CDR3 nucleotides read TGCGCCAGCAGCCGCACAGGGGGCTATGGCTACACCTTC. The rearrangement joins TRBV4-1 to TRBJ1-2, with 8 bases lining up with TRBD1. The CDR3 totals 13 residues. CDR1 and CDR2 (germline): MGHRA, YSYEKL. Trimming cost V 4 bases and J 4 bases; bases outside gene matches: 2.

This sequence joins TRBV19 and TRBJ2-1; TRBD2 agrees at 13 bases. The V gene end was trimmed by 5 bases and the J gene end by 6 bases; junction bases not matched to a gene: 10. The CDR3 spans 17 residues. Germline CDR1 reads LNHDA; CDR2 reads SQIVND (reference sequence). CDR3 protein: CASSLTRTSGGLNEQFF. DNA for the CDR3: TGTGCCAGTAGTCTAACTCGGACTAGCGGGGGCCTCAATGAGCAGTTCTTC.

The chain joins TRBV6-4 to TRBJ2-2; 9 nucleotides line up with TRBD1. In germline, CDR1 is MRHNA, CDR2 SNTAGT. V was pared by 4 bases and J by 5 bases, with 2 bases of the junction left unmatched. The CDR3 has 14 amino acids. For the CDR3, the DNA is TGTGCCAGCAGTGTGACAGGGGGTACCGGGGAGCTGTTTTTT. As protein: CASSVTGGTGELFF.

V is TRBV4-1 and J is TRBJ1-1, with D maybe TRBD1 (5 bases). Trimming took 0 bases from V and 0 from J, leaving 14 bases between them. The germline gives CDR1 MGHRA, CDR2 YSYEKL. The CDR3 consists of 17 residues. The DNA of the CDR3 is TGCGCCAGCAGCCAAGACCCACGACAGAGTATGAACACTGAAGCTTTCTTT. It encodes CASSQDPRQSMNTEAFF.

The gene calls are TRBV4-1 and TRBJ1-5; 12 positions agree with TRBD1. The germline gives CDR1 MGHRA, CDR2 YSYEKL. The CDR3 has 19 residues. V gave up 1 base and J gave up 4 bases; unmatched junction bases: 11. CDR3 nucleotide sequence: TGCGCCAGCAGCCAAGGCGGGACAGGGGGCGCCCAGCCAAATCAGCCCCAGCATTTT. This codes for CASSQGGTGGAQPNQPQHF.

The chain uses TRBV5-6 and TRBJ2-7; TRBD1 agrees at 8 bases. V trimming: 0 bases; J trimming: 3 bases; junction bases outside the gene matches: 14. Germline V lookup: CDR1 SGHDT, CDR2 YYEEEE. The CDR3 runs 18 residues. CDR3 DNA: TGTGCCAGCAGCTTGGGGGCTCAGGGACAGGTCGGCGGCTACGAGCAGTACTTC. Translating gives CASSLGAQGQVGGYEQYF. Combining the CDR3 with reference TRBV5-6 and TRBJ2-7 gives the whole variable domain DAGVTQSPTHLIKTRGQQVTLRCSPKSGHDTVSWYQQALGQGPQFIFQYYEEEERQRGNFPDRFSGHQFPNYSSELNVNALLLGDSALYLCASSLGAQGQVGGYEQYFGPGTRLTVT.

This chain uses TRBV25-1 with TRBJ2-1; D is ambiguous. V was cut by 4 bases and J by 0 bases, with 16 bases left in between. CDR1 is MGHDK and CDR2 is SYGVNS in the germline V gene. CDR3 length: 17 amino acids. The CDR3 reads CASSVGFGSSSYNEQFF. The CDR3 bases are TGTGCCAGCAGTGTCGGGTTCGGTAGCAGCTCCTACAATGAGCAGTTCTTC.

This chain links TRBV19 with TRBJ2-1; D is undetermined. Germline CDR1 LNHDA, CDR2 SQIVND (reference sequence). The CDR3 spans 14 residues. Trimming took 2 bases from V and 4 from J, leaving 9 bases between them. The CDR3 DNA reads as TGTGCCAGTAGTATACAAACAGCTTACAATGAGCAGTTCTTC. Its protein product is CASSIQTAYNEQFF.